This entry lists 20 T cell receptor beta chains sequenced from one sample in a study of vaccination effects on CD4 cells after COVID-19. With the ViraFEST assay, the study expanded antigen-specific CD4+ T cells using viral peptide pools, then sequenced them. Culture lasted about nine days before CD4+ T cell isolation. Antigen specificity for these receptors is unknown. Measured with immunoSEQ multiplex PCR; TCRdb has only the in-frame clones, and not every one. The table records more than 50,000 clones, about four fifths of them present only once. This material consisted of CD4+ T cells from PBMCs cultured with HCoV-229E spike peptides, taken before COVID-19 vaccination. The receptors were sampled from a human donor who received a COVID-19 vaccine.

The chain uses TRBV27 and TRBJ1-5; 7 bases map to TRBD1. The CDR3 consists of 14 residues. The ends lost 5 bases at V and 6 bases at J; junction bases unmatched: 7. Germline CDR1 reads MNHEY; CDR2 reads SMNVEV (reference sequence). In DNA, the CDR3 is TGTGCCAGCAGTCCCTACAGGGGTTTTCAGCCCCAGCATTTT. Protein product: CASSPYRGFQPQHF.

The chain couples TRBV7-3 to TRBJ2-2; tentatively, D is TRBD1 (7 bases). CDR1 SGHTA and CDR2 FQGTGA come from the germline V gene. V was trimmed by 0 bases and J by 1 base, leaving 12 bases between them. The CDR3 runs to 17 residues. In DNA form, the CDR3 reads TGTGCCAGCAGCTTAACGGGGGGACAGATGAACACCGGGGAGCTGTTTTTT. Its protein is CASSLTGGQMNTGELFF.

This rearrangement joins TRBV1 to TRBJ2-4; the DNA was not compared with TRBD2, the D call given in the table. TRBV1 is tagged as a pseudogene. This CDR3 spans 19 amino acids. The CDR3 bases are TGCACCAGCAGCCAAGATCGGCAAGCGGACCCACTAGCCAAAAACATTCAGTACTTC. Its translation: CTSSQDRQADPLAKNIQYF.

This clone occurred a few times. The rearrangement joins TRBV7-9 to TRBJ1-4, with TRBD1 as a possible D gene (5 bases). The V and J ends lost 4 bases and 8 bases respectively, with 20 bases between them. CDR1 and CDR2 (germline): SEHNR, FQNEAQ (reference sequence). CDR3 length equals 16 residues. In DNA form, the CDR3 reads TGTGCCAGCAGCTACAACGGGGGGGTATTCTACGAAAAACTGTTTTTT. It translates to CASSYNGGVFYEKLFF. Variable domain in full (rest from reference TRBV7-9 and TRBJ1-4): DTGVSQNPRHKITKRGQNVTFRCDPISEHNRLYWYRQTLGQGPEFLTYFQNEAQLEKSRLLSDRFSAERPKGSFSTLEIQRTEQGDSAMYLCASSYNGGVFYEKLFFGSGTQLSVL.

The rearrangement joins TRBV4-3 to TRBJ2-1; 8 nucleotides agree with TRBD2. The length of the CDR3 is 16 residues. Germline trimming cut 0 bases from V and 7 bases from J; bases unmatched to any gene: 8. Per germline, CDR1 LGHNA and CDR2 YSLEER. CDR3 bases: TGCGCCAGCAGCCAAGAAGTTGGGACGGGGGGGAATGAGCAGTTCTTC. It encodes CASSQEVGTGGNEQFF.

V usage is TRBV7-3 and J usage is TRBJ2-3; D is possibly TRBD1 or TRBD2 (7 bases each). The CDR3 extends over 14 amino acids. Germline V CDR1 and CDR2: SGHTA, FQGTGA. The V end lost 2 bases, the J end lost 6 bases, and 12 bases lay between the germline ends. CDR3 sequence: CASSLGRGGDTQYF. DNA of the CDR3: TGTGCCAGCAGCTTAGGCAGGGGGGGGGATACGCAGTATTTT.

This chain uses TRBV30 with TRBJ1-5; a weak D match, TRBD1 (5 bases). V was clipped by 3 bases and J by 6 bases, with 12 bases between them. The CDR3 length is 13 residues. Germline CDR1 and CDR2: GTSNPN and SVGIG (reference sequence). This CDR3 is CAWSGGMSQPQHF. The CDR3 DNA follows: TGTGCCTGGAGCGGGGGGATGTCTCAGCCCCAGCATTTT.

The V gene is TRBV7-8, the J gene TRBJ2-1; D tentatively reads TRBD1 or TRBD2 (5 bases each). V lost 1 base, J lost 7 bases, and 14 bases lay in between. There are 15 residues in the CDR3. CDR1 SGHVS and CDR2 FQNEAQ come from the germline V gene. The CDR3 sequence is CASSLVLGKGNEQFF. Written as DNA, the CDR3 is TGTGCCAGCAGCTTAGTACTAGGAAAGGGGAATGAGCAGTTCTTC.

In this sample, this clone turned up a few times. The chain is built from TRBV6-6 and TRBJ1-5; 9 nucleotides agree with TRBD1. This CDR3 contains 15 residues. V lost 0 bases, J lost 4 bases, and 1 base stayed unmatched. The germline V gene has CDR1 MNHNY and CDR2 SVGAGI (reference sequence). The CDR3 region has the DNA TGTGCCAGCAGTTACTCGACAGGGGGAAATCAGCCCCAGCATTTT. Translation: CASSYSTGGNQPQHF.

CDR3 residues: CASSVAGTNNQPQHF. DNA for the CDR3: TGTGCCAGCAGCGTCGCCGGGACTAACAATCAGCCCCAGCATTTT. The rearrangement joins TRBV7-2 to TRBJ1-5; the D gene is possibly TRBD1 (5 bases). The CDR3 is made up of 15 amino acids. Trimming pared 5 bases from V and 3 bases from J, leaving 14 bases between. Germline CDR1 and CDR2: SGHTA and FQGNSA.

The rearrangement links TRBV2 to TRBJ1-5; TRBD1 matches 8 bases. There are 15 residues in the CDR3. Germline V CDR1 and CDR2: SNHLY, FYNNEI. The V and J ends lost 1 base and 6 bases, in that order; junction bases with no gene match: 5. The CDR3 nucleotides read TGTGCCAGCAGTGAAGTAGCAGGGGGCAGTCAGCCCCAGCATTTT. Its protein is CASSEVAGGSQPQHF.

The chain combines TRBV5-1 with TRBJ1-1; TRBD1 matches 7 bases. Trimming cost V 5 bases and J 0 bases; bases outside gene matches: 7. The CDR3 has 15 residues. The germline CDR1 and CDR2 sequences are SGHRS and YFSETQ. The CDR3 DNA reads TGCGCCAGCAGTATCCAGGGGGGAATGAACACTGAAGCTTTCTTT. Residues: CASSIQGGMNTEAFF.

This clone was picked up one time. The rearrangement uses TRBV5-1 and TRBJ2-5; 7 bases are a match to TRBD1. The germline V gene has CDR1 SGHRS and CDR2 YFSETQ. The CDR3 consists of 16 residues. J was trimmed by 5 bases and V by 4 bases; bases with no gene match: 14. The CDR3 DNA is TGCGCCAGCAGCACCGCCGCCGGACAGGTTGGGGAGACCCAGTACTTC. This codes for CASSTAAGQVGETQYF.

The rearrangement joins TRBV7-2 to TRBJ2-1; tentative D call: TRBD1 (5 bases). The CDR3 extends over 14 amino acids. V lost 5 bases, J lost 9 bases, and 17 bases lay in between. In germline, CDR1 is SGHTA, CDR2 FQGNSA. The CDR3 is CASSLTQGVGEQFF. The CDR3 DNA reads TGTGCCAGCAGCCTGACCCAAGGGGTGGGTGAGCAGTTCTTC.

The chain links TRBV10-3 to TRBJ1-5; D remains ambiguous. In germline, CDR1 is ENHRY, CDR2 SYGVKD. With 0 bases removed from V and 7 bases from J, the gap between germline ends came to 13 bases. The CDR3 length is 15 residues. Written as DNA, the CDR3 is TGTGCCATCAGTGAGTCGATTCTGGGCTTCCAGCCCCAGCATTTT. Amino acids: CAISESILGFQPQHF.

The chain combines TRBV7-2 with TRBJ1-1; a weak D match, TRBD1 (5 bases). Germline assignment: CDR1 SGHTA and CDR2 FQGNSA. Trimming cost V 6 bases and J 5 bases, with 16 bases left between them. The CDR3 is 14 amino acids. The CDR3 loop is CASSSGGGRTEAFF. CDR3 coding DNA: TGTGCCAGCAGTTCCGGGGGAGGGAGAACTGAAGCTTTCTTT.

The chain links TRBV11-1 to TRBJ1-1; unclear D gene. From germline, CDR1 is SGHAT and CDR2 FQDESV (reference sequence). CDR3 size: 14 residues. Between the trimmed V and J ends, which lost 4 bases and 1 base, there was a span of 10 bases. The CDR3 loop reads CASSSRTGNTEAFF. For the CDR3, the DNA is TGTGCCAGCAGCTCTCGGACGGGGAACACTGAAGCTTTCTTT.

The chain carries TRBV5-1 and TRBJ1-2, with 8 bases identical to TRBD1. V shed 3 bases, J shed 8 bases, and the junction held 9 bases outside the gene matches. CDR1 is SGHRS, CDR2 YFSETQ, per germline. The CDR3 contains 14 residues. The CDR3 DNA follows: TGCGCCAGCAGCTCCCAGACAGGGGCGCCCGGCTACACCTTC. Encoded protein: CASSSQTGAPGYTF. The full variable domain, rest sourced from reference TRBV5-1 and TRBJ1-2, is KAGVTQTPRYLIKTRGQQVTLSCSPISGHRSVSWYQQTPGQGLQFLFEYFSETQRNKGNFPGRFSGRQFSNSRSEMNVSTLELGDSALYLCASSSQTGAPGYTFGSGTRLTVV.

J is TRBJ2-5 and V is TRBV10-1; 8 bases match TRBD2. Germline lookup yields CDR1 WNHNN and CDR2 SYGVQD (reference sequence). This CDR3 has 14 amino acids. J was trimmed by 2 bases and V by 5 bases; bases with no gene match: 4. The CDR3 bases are TGCGCCAGCAGTCCCGGGACTAGTCAAGAGACCCAGTACTTC. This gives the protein CASSPGTSQETQYF.

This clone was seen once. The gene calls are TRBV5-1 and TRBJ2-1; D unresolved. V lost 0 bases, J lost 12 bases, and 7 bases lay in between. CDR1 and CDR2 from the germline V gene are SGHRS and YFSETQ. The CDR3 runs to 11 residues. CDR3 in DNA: TGCGCCAGCAGCTTGGGTCCCGGGCAGTTCTTC. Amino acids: CASSLGPGQFF.